The rows below give T cell receptor beta chains drawn from one sample of a study of identical twins. TCRdb re-analysed the 5' RACE reads in MiXCR, keeping a single row per CDR3 protein. The sample lists about 530,000 distinct CDR3 sequences, about 22% occurring once. These data were likewise used in another study, on yellow fever vaccine responses in identical twins.

The sample comprised CD4+ T cells sorted from blood. The receptor set was obtained from a woman aged 18-29 years in good health. The CDR3 runs from the conserved cysteine through the conserved F or W. Each record gives: D gene, clone size, V gene, J gene, CDR3 protein, CDR3 DNA. A D gene is named only where the DNA matches it firmly. The size field is filled for only some rows; it gives once, few, many or a size class.

>TRBD2|few|TRBV20-1|TRBJ2-5
CSARETRSGAWETQYF
TGCAGTGCTAGAGAAACACGTAGCGGGGCCTGGGAGACCCAGTACTTC
>-|-|TRBV4-1|TRBJ2-1
CASSLATGHRLDEQFF
TGCGCCAGCAGCCTAGCTACGGGACACCGTTTAGATGAGCAGTTCTTC
>-|few|TRBV24-1|TRBJ2-3
CATSDPITGSPDTQYF
TGTGCCACCAGTGACCCCATAACAGGGAGTCCAGATACGCAGTATTTT
>-|-|TRBV4-1|TRBJ1-1
CASSHGRLNTEAFF
TGCGCCAGCAGCCATGGACGGTTGAACACTGAAGCTTTCTTT
>-|-|TRBV15|TRBJ2-1
CATSRTTSEQFF
TGTGCCACCAGCAGAACCACTAGTGAGCAGTTCTTC
>TRBD2|-|TRBV5-1|TRBJ2-3
CASSDPRTSGRENTQYF
TGCGCCAGCAGCGACCCCCGGACTAGCGGGAGGGAAAATACGCAGTATTTT
>-|-|TRBV18|TRBJ1-1
CASSPTGDVSAFF
TGTGCCAGCTCTCCCACGGGGGACGTCTCGGCTTTCTTT
>TRBD1|-|TRBV7-2|TRBJ1-3
CASSPGTASGNTIYF
TGTGCCAGCAGCCCCGGGACAGCCTCTGGAAACACCATATATTTT
>-|-|TRBV4-1|TRBJ1-4
CASSQAQGRATNEKLFF
TGCGCCAGCAGCCAGGCACAGGGACGAGCAACTAATGAAAAACTGTTTTTT
>TRBD2|-|TRBV12-3/TRBV12-4|TRBJ2-1
CASSLPGLAGPWDEQFF
TGTGCCAGCAGCCTCCCAGGACTAGCGGGGCCTTGGGATGAGCAGTTCTTC
>TRBD2|-|TRBV10-3|TRBJ2-5
CAISGGLGGGEETQYF
TGTGCCATCAGTGGTGGACTAGGAGGTGGTGAGGAGACCCAGTACTTC
>TRBD2|few|TRBV7-9|TRBJ2-7
CATGLAYEQYF
TGTGCCACCGGACTAGCTTACGAGCAGTACTTC
>-|-|TRBV20-1|TRBJ2-1
CSARTQTGYNEQFF
TGCAGTGCTAGAACCCAGACAGGCTACAATGAGCAGTTCTTC
>TRBD1|few|TRBV29-1|TRBJ2-3
CSGEGGQPTDTQYF
TGCAGCGGTGAAGGGGGACAGCCCACAGATACGCAGTATTTT
>-|-|TRBV29-1|TRBJ2-2
CSVFTATGELFF
TGCAGCGTTTTCACGGCGACCGGGGAGCTGTTTTTT
>-|few|TRBV7-9|TRBJ2-1
CASSGLSDEQFF
TGTGCCAGCAGCGGGCTTTCTGATGAGCAGTTCTTC
>TRBD1|-|TRBV5-4|TRBJ2-1
CASSLQGAPRNEQFF
TGTGCCAGCAGCTTGCAGGGGGCGCCCCGGAATGAGCAGTTCTTC